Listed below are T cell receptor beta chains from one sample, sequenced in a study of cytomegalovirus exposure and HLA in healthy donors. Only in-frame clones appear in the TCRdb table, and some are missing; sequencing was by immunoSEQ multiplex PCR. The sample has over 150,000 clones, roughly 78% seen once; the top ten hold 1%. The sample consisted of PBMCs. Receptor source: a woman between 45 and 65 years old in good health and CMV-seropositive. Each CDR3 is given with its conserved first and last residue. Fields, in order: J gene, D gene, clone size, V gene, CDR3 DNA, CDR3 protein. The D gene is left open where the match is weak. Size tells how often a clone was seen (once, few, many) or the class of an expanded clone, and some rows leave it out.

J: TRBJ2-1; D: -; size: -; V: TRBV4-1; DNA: TGCGCCAGCAGCCCGGGTGGCATGAGCTCCTACAATGAGCAGTTCTTC; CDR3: CASSPGGMSSYNEQFF
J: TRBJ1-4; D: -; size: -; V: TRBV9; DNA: TGTGCCAGCCCTACCCAGGGTTGCAGGCATGAAAAACTGTTTTTT; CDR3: CASPTQGCRHEKLFF
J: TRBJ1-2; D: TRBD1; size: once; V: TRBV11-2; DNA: TGTGCCAGCAGGACAACGGGACAGACATATGGCTACACCTTC; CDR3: CASRTTGQTYGYTF
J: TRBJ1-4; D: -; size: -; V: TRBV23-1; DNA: TGCGCCAGCACCGTTACAGGTCCCAATGAAAAACTGTTTTTT; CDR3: CASTVTGPNEKLFF
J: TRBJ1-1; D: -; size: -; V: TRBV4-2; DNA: TGTGCCAGCAGTCAGCTACAGGTGAACACTGAAGCTTTCTTT; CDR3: CASSQLQVNTEAFF
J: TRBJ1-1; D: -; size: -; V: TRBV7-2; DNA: TGTGCCAGCAGGACCGGTCTGACACCGAACACTGAAGCTTTCTTT; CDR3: CASRTGLTPNTEAFF
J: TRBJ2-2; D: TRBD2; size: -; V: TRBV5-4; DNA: TGTGCCAGCAGCTTGAGGGCGGGGGGGAACACCGGGGAGCTGTTTTTT; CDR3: CASSLRAGGNTGELFF
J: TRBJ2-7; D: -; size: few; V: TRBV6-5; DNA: TGTGCCAGCAGTTACTTGCCCGGGACTTCGTCCGAGCAGTACTTC; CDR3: CASSYLPGTSSEQYF
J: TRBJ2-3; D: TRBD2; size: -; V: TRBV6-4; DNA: TGTGCCAGCAGGGCCGGGACTACTACAGATACGCAGTATTTT; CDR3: CASRAGTTTDTQYF
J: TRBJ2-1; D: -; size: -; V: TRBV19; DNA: TGTGCCAGTAGTATGTTCCTAGCCAATGAGCAGTTCTTC; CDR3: CASSMFLANEQFF
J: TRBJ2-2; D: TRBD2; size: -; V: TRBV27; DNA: TGTGCCGTTTCGGCGCGGGGGGTTTTGGCCGGGGAGCTGTTTTTT; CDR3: CAVSARGVLAGELFF
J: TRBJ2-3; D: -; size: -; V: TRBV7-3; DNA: TGTGCCAGCAGCTCCGGAGCAGATACGCAGTATTTT; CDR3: CASSSGADTQYF
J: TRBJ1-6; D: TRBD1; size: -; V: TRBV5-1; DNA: TGCGCCAGCAGCGTGGACAGGGGCAATTCACCCCTCCACTTT; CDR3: CASSVDRGNSPLHF
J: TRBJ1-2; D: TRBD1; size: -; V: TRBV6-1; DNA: TGTGCCAGCAGGGAAACAGGGGGAAGTGGCTACACCTTC; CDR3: CASRETGGSGYTF
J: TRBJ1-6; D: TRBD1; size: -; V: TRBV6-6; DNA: TGTGCCAGCAGGGGGGACAGGGTTGGTTCACCCCTCCACTTT; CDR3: CASRGDRVGSPLHF
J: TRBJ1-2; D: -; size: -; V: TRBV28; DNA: TGTGCCAGCAGTAGGAGGGACCCTCTTTATGGCTACACCTTC; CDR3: CASSRRDPLYGYTF
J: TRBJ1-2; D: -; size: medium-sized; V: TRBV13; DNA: TGTGCCAGCAGCTGGGAACGGACACTCAACTATGGCTACACCTTC; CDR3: CASSWERTLNYGYTF
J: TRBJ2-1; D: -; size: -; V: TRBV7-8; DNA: TGTGCCAGCAGCTTACTAGCTCACTCCTACAATGAGCAGTTCTTC; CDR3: CASSLLAHSYNEQFF
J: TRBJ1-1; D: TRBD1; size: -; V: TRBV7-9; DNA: TGTGCCAGCAGCGCTGACAGGGTTTACGTAGCTTTCTTT; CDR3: CASSADRVYVAFF
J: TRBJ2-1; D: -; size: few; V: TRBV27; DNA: TGTGCCAGCAGTTTATACGGGTCCTACAATGAGCAGTTCTTC; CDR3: CASSLYGSYNEQFF
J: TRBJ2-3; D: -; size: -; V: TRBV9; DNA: TGTGCCAGCAGGGACTACCGGACAGATACGCAGTATTTT; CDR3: CASRDYRTDTQYF
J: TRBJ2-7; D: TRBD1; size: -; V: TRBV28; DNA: TGTGCCAGCAGTTTACGCGGGACAGGGGGTCACGAGCAGTACTTC; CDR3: CASSLRGTGGHEQYF
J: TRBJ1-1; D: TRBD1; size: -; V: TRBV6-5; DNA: TGTGCCACCCTGGACAGGGTCACTGAAGCTTTCTTT; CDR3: CATLDRVTEAFF
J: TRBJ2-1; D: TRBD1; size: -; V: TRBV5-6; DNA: TGTGCCAGTAAGGACAGGGAAGAGCGGTTCTTC; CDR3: CASKDREERFF
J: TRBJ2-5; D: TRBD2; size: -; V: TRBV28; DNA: TGTGCCAGCTGCTCGGGGGGGCCCCAAGAGACCCAGTACTTC; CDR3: CASCSGGPQETQYF
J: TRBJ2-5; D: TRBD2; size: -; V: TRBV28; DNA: TGTGCCAGCAGTCTCTCACTAGCGGGAGTGGAGACCCAGTACTTC; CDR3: CASSLSLAGVETQYF
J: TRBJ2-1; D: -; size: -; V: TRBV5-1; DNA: TGCGCCAGCAGCTTGGTTAGTGTCACGGGTGAGCAGTTCTTC; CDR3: CASSLVSVTGEQFF
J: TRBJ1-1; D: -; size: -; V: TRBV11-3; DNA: TGTGCCAGCAGTACCGGGATCAACACTGAAGCTTTCTTT; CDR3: CASSTGINTEAFF
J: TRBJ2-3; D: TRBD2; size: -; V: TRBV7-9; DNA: TGTTCCAGCAGCTATAGCGGGGGTAGCACAGATACGCAGTATTTT; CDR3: CSSSYSGGSTDTQYF